This is a list of T cell receptor beta chains from one sample in a study of PD-1 blockade in classical Hodgkin lymphoma. Produced via immunoSEQ multiplex PCR; TCRdb's table is partial and in-frame only. Here the sample spans about 30,000 clones, approximately 94% being singletons. Source material: peripheral blood mononuclear cells (PBMCs). The source is a human donor with classical Hodgkin lymphoma. Each CDR3 is given with its conserved first and last residue. D genes are given only for firm matches. Size is omitted from some rows. Given values are once, few, many or a class for expanded clones.

CDR3aa: CASSSQTRPYEQYF
CDR3nt: TGTGCCAGCAGCTCCCAGACACGTCCCTACGAGCAGTACTTC
d_gene: -
len: 14
abundance: -
v_gene: TRBV5-4
j_gene: TRBJ2-7

CDR3aa: CSVRLTSGSFYNEQFF
CDR3nt: TGCAGCGTTCGGCTGACTAGCGGGAGTTTCTACAATGAGCAGTTCTTC
d_gene: TRBD2
len: 16
abundance: -
v_gene: TRBV29-1
j_gene: TRBJ2-1

CDR3aa: CASSPFMNTEAFF
CDR3nt: TGTGCCAGTAGTCCGTTTATGAACACTGAAGCTTTCTTT
d_gene: -
len: 13
abundance: -
v_gene: TRBV19
j_gene: TRBJ1-1

CDR3aa: CASSYSLDYSYEQYF
CDR3nt: TGTGCCAGCAGTTACTCGTTGGACTATTCCTACGAGCAGTACTTC
d_gene: -
len: 15
abundance: -
v_gene: TRBV6-5
j_gene: TRBJ2-7

CDR3aa: CASSSHGQPQHF
CDR3nt: TGTGCCAGCAGCTCGCACGGGCAGCCCCAGCATTTT
d_gene: -
len: 12
abundance: -
v_gene: TRBV7-9
j_gene: TRBJ1-5

CDR3aa: CAWSVYYEQYF
CDR3nt: TGTGCCTGGAGTGTCTACTACGAGCAGTACTTC
d_gene: -
len: 11
abundance: -
v_gene: TRBV30
j_gene: TRBJ2-7

CDR3aa: CASSQDWTGGPEMFF
CDR3nt: TGCGCCAGCAGCCAAGATTGGACAGGGGGTCCGGAAATGTTTTTT
d_gene: TRBD1
len: 15
abundance: -
v_gene: TRBV4-3
j_gene: TRBJ1-4

CDR3aa: CASERGTFTEAFF
CDR3nt: TGTGCCAGCGAGCGGGGGACCTTCACTGAAGCTTTCTTT
d_gene: -
len: 13
abundance: once
v_gene: TRBV28
j_gene: TRBJ1-1

CDR3aa: CASSQYRGYNEQFF
CDR3nt: TGTGCCAGCAGTCAGTACAGGGGGTACAATGAGCAGTTCTTC
d_gene: TRBD1
len: 14
abundance: -
v_gene: TRBV27
j_gene: TRBJ2-1

CDR3aa: CASSLIGQITEHLPYEQYF
CDR3nt: TGTGCCAGCAGTTTAATTGGGCAAATAACAGAACACCTACCCTACGAGCAGTACTTC
d_gene: -
len: 19
abundance: -
v_gene: TRBV28
j_gene: TRBJ2-7

CDR3aa: CASSVTGSNQPQHF
CDR3nt: TGTGCCAGCAGCGTGACAGGGAGCAATCAGCCCCAGCATTTT
d_gene: TRBD1
len: 14
abundance: few
v_gene: TRBV7-9
j_gene: TRBJ1-5

CDR3aa: CASRSDTWTSYEQYF
CDR3nt: TGCGCCAGTCGGTCGGACACCTGGACCTCCTACGAGCAGTACTTC
d_gene: -
len: 15
abundance: -
v_gene: TRBV5-1
j_gene: TRBJ2-7

CDR3aa: CASSEAWDRGAAFF
CDR3nt: TGTGCCAGCAGTGAAGCTTGGGACAGGGGGGCAGCTTTCTTT
d_gene: TRBD1
len: 14
abundance: -
v_gene: TRBV6-1
j_gene: TRBJ1-1

CDR3aa: CAISDRTYGYTF
CDR3nt: TGTGCCATCAGTGACCGGACCTATGGCTACACCTTC
d_gene: -
len: 12
abundance: -
v_gene: TRBV10-3
j_gene: TRBJ1-2